This record concerns one T cell receptor beta chain sequence. Antigen unknown. CDR1 is SGDLS, CDR2 YYNGEE, per germline. The CDR3 length is 14 residues. TCRdb reprocessed the 5' RACE reads, with one entry per CDR3 protein and no DNA. This sample's table has about 160,000 distinct CDR3 sequences. The data derive from a study of T cells expressing NK-cell markers. As for the study in general: Repertoires of TCR beta were obtained from T cells sorted as CD3+CD56+NKG2C+, CD3+CD56+NKG2C- and CD3+CD56-NKG2C+. Seven HCMV-seropositive donors and one seronegative donor made up the eight sequenced donors.

Study-wide points: The CD3+CD56-NKG2C+ fraction of several donors was also led by these clonotypes. Of the CD8+ T cells in 5 to 7 donors, roughly 1.0-7.5% belonged to dominant NKG2C+ clonotypes.

The rearrangement links TRBV9 to TRBJ1-1; no DNA is available, so the TRBD1 call from TCRdb remains unchecked. Sequenced: blood T cells: a sorted CD56 or NKG2C T cell subset, CD4+ or CD8+ T cells, or bulk PBMC T cells (not recorded which). The sequence derives from a woman aged 18 to 69 in good health. The CDR3 is CASSSSRANTEAFF.